The rows below give T cell receptor beta chains drawn from one sample of a study of T cells after yellow fever vaccination. TCRdb re-analysed the 5' RACE reads in MiXCR, keeping a single row per CDR3 protein. The sample lists about 400,000 distinct CDR3 sequences, more than 5.5% occurring once. The source material was PBMCs, sampled 5 days after the yellow fever booster vaccination. Every receptor here comes from a young man who received the YFV17D yellow fever vaccine. CDR3s include the opening cysteine and the closing phenylalanine or tryptophan. The D gene is left open where the match is weak. Only some rows state a clone size, as once, few, many or a class for expanded clones.

TRBV6-1	TRBD2	TRBJ2-3	many	TGTGCCAGCAGTCCATATATAGCGGGAGATACCGATACGCAGTATTTT	CASSPYIAGDTDTQYF
TRBV5-1	TRBD1	TRBJ1-4	many	TGCGCCAGCAGCTTAACAGGGGCCGCATCGGGTGAAAAACTGTTTTTT	CASSLTGAASGEKLFF
TRBV20-1	TRBD2	TRBJ2-7	-	TGCAGTGCTGGGGGGGACCGAACCTACGAGCAGTACTTC	CSAGGDRTYEQYF
TRBV2	-	TRBJ1-5	many	TGTGCCAGCAGTTCCGGGCCGGAGGGTCAGCCCCAGCATTTT	CASSSGPEGQPQHF
TRBV7-2	-	TRBJ1-1	few	TGTGCCAGCAGCCGGGGAGGGTACACTGAAGCTTTCTTT	CASSRGGYTEAFF
TRBV6-1	-	TRBJ2-5	-	TGTGCCAGCAGTCAGAGGGGAGTTCGGACCCAGTACTTC	CASSQRGVRTQYF
TRBV7-9	TRBD2	TRBJ2-4	few	TGTGCCAGCAGCTTTCCGGGACTAGCGGGAGGTGGAGACATTCAGTACTTC	CASSFPGLAGGGDIQYF
TRBV19	-	TRBJ2-1	many	TGTGCCAGTAGCACCCCCGCGCGGAGCTCCTACAATGAGCAGTTCTTC	CASSTPARSSYNEQFF
TRBV21-1	-	TRBJ2-7	many	TGTGCCAGCAGCATAAGGGACAGGGGGCGAAGGGAGCAGTACTTC	CASSIRDRGRREQYF
TRBV9	-	TRBJ1-4	few	TGTGCCAGCAGCCCACAGACGGGACTTCGAGGTGAAAAACTGTTTTTT	CASSPQTGLRGEKLFF
TRBV12-5	-	TRBJ1-5	few	TGTGCTAGTGGTTTGGTAGGAATGGGAGCAGCTCAGCCCCAGCATTTT	CASGLVGMGAAQPQHF
TRBV7-2	TRBD1	TRBJ2-5	few	TGTGCCAGCAGCTCACATCGACAGGGTGGTCAGACCCAGTACTTC	CASSSHRQGGQTQYF
TRBV14	-	TRBJ2-7	many	TGTGCCAGCAGCCAAGATTTCCACGAGCAGTACTTC	CASSQDFHEQYF
TRBV7-2	-	TRBJ2-1	-	TGTGCCAGCAGCTACTGGGTTACGGTGGGCAATGAGCAGTTCTTC	CASSYWVTVGNEQFF
TRBV5-6	TRBD1	TRBJ1-5	many	TGTGCCAGCCACCGGGACAGGGGCAATCAGCCCCAGCATTTT	CASHRDRGNQPQHF
TRBV12-3/TRBV12-4	-	TRBJ1-5	many	TGTGCCAGCAGTTTAGCCTTATTCGATCAGCCCCAGCATTTT	CASSLALFDQPQHF
TRBV7-9	-	TRBJ2-2	-	TGTGCCAGCAGCGGTCGGGTTGGAACCGGGGAGCTGTTTTTT	CASSGRVGTGELFF
TRBV10-3	-	TRBJ2-7	-	TGTGCCACCCAGCATGGGGGCGAGCAGTACTTC	CATQHGGEQYF
TRBV27	-	TRBJ1-5	-	TGTGCCAGCAGTCCCGGGACATGGAATCAGCCCCAGCATTTT	CASSPGTWNQPQHF
TRBV20-1	TRBD2	TRBJ2-7	many	TGCAGTGCTAGAGATCCTGGGCTAGCGGGAGTACTCCAGCAGTACTTC	CSARDPGLAGVLQQYF
TRBV27	TRBD2	TRBJ2-1	few	TGTGCCACCGGACTGAGGGGAGCGGGAGGGCGCAATGAGCAGTTCTTC	CATGLRGAGGRNEQFF
TRBV10-2	-	TRBJ2-7	many	TGCGCCAGCAGTGGATTTGGAGAGGGGCCCTCCTACGAGCAGTACTTC	CASSGFGEGPSYEQYF
TRBV12-3/TRBV12-4	TRBD2	TRBJ2-3	-	TGTGCCAGTGTAAATGGGGGGGGAGGAGATACGCAGTATTTT	CASVNGGGGDTQYF
TRBV6-1	-	TRBJ1-2	-	TGTGCCAGCAGTGACCAAGGTTCGGCTGGCTACACCTTC	CASSDQGSAGYTF
TRBV5-1	TRBD2	TRBJ2-4	few	TGCGCCAGCAGCTTGGAAGGGGCGGGAGTCAAAAACATTCAGTACTTC	CASSLEGAGVKNIQYF
TRBV15	TRBD2	TRBJ2-3	-	TGTGCCACCAGCAGCTCGACTAGCGGCACAGATACGCAGTATTTT	CATSSSTSGTDTQYF
TRBV20-1	TRBD2	TRBJ2-3	few	TGCAGTGCGAAGACTAGCGGGAGGGCCACAGATACGCAGTATTTT	CSAKTSGRATDTQYF
TRBV4-3	-	TRBJ1-1	many	TGCGCCAGCAGCCTACAGAAGAACACTGAAGCTTTCTTT	CASSLQKNTEAFF
TRBV29-1	-	TRBJ2-7	few	TGCAGCGTTGAGACCAACTCCTACGAGCAGTACTTC	CSVETNSYEQYF
TRBV5-1	-	TRBJ2-3	few	TGCGCCAGCAGCTTGAGTAGAGCCCCAGATACGCAGTATTTT	CASSLSRAPDTQYF